The T cell receptor beta chain described here comes from a study of blood T cell repertoires in COVID-19. Overall study context: Donors in the United States, Italy and Spain gave samples during acute or convalescent COVID-19. PBMCs, B-cell-depleted T cells, or T cells provided the cDNA or gDNA that made up the material.

Profiled with immunoSEQ multiplex PCR; TCRdb holds only in-frame clones, not every one. The repertoire consists of about 180,000 clones, with around 88% occurring once and the leading ten covering about 4.1%. This clonotype was obtained from a woman aged 25-40 years with acute or convalescent COVID-19. The source material was peripheral blood.

DNA of the CDR3: TGTGCCAGTATGGGACAGGGAGCCGGGGAGCTGTTTTTT. This translates into CASMGQGAGELFF. The chain is built from TRBV19 and TRBJ2-2; 9 positions match TRBD1. The CDR3 contains 13 residues. Germline V gene sequence: CDR1 LNHDA, CDR2 SQIVND (reference sequence). After removal of 7 bases from V and 6 bases from J, the junction contained 3 bases not matched to a gene.